Following are 25 T cell receptor beta chains from one sample sequenced in a study of cytotoxic CD8 clonotypes in ibrutinib-treated CLL. The assay was immunoSEQ multiplex PCR, and TCRdb's table has in-frame clones only and misses some. The sample includes approximately 190,000 clones, more than 75% of them seen just once. The sample was PBMCs, taken after 12 months of ibrutinib treatment. These receptors were obtained from a human donor with chronic lymphocytic leukemia.

J is TRBJ1-3 and V is TRBV6-5; D uncertain. Between the trimmed V and J ends, which lost 2 bases and 0 bases, there was a span of 5 bases. The V gene's germline CDR1 is MNHEY and CDR2 SVGAGI. The CDR3 runs 14 residues. The CDR3 loop is CASSYVSSGNTIYF. The DNA of the CDR3 is TGTGCCAGCAGTTACGTGAGCTCTGGAAACACCATATATTTT.

This clone has just a few counts. The J gene is TRBJ2-1, the V gene TRBV5-8; tentatively, D is TRBD1 (5 bases). CDR1 is SGHTS and CDR2 is YDEGEE in the germline V gene. V was clipped by 2 bases and J by 2 bases, with 11 bases between them. The CDR3 totals 15 residues. CDR3: CASSFLGAAYNEQFF. DNA of the CDR3: TGTGCCAGCAGCTTTTTAGGGGCGGCCTACAATGAGCAGTTCTTC. Based on the CDR3 plus reference TRBV5-8 and TRBJ2-1, the full variable domain is EAGVTQSPTHLIKTRGQQATLRCSPISGHTSVYWYQQALGLGLQFLLWYDEGEERNRGNFPPRFSGRQFPNYSSELNVNALELEDSALYLCASSFLGAAYNEQFFGPGTRLTVL.

The chain uses TRBV5-1 and TRBJ1-4; TRBD1 agrees at 9 bases. CDR3 length equals 15 residues. Germline assignment: CDR1 SGHRS and CDR2 YFSETQ. V was pared by 4 bases and J by 8 bases, with 9 bases of the junction left unmatched. The CDR3 loop reads CASSPRTGVGEKLFF. The CDR3 coding sequence is TGCGCCAGCAGCCCTCGGACAGGGGTGGGGGAAAAACTGTTTTTT. Supplemented by reference TRBV5-1 and TRBJ1-4, the full variable domain reads KAGVTQTPRYLIKTRGQQVTLSCSPISGHRSVSWYQQTPGQGLQFLFEYFSETQRNKGNFPGRFSGRQFSNSRSEMNVSTLELGDSALYLCASSPRTGVGEKLFFGSGTQLSVL.

The chain links TRBV2 to TRBJ2-1; the D gene is possibly TRBD1 (6 bases). Germline V gene lookup returns CDR1 SNHLY and CDR2 FYNNEI. The length of the CDR3 is 11 residues. Trimming stripped 11 bases from V and 9 bases from J, with 14 bases between. The CDR3 DNA follows: TGTGCCGACAGGACGGGGCGTGAGCAGTTCTTC. This translates into CADRTGREQFF.

The chain employs TRBV19 and TRBJ2-5; no reliable D call. Germline-derived CDR1 and CDR2 are LNHDA and SQIVND (reference sequence). Trimming pared 6 bases from V and 1 base from J, leaving 15 bases between. CDR3 length equals 15 residues. The DNA for the CDR3 is TGTGCCAGTAGCCAGACTGTCGGGCCCCAAGAGACCCAGTACTTC. It codes for CASSQTVGPQETQYF.

The rearrangement uses TRBV6-1 and TRBJ1-4, with 7 bases aligning to TRBD1. Per the germline V gene, CDR1 is MNHNS and CDR2 is SASEGT. There are 14 residues in the CDR3. The V gene end was trimmed by 11 bases and the J gene end by 6 bases; junction bases not matched to a gene: 12. The CDR3 bases are TGTGCCTCCCAACGACAGGGAAGTGATGAAAAACTGTTTTTT. Protein: CASQRQGSDEKLFF.

This sequence joins TRBV7-8 and TRBJ2-3; 7 bases agree with TRBD2. The CDR3 contains 16 residues. Trimming took 5 bases from V and 4 from J; bases not matched to a gene: 12. Germline V gene lookup returns CDR1 SGHVS and CDR2 FQNEAQ. For the CDR3, the DNA is TGTGCCAGCAGCCAGTGGACGGGGGGAGGCTCAGATACGCAGTATTTT. The encoded protein is CASSQWTGGGSDTQYF.

On this clone itself: One junction end disagrees with the germline gene, perhaps due to a read error. V gene TRBV4-1 combines with J gene TRBJ2-1; 8 bases are shared with TRBD1. The CDR3 length is 18 residues. Looked up from germline, CDR1 is MGHRA and CDR2 is YSYEKL. CDR3 in DNA: TGCGCCAGCAGCAAAGACTGGGGACAGGCTAGCTCCTACAATGAGCAGTTCTTC. Its protein product is CASSKDWGQASSYNEQFF.

The chain links TRBV5-1 to TRBJ2-3; D unclear. Trimming pared 0 bases from V and 0 bases from J, leaving 11 bases between. The germline V gene has CDR1 SGHRS and CDR2 YFSETQ. This CDR3 has 16 residues. The CDR3 sequence is CASSLGAAASTDTQYF. CDR3 DNA: TGCGCCAGCAGCTTGGGGGCTGCGGCTAGCACAGATACGCAGTATTTT.

J is TRBJ2-6 and V is TRBV19; TRBD1 matches at 8 bases. The CDR3 runs 19 residues. After removal of 6 bases from V and 4 bases from J, the junction contained 17 bases not matched to a gene. CDR1 and CDR2 (germline): LNHDA, SQIVND (reference sequence). The chain's CDR3 is CASRVHDRGRSLGANVLTF. CDR3 in DNA: TGTGCCAGTAGGGTCCACGACAGGGGACGTTCGTTAGGGGCCAACGTCCTGACTTTC.

This clone was found once. The V and J genes are TRBV18 and TRBJ2-1, with a weak D call TRBD2 (5 bases). This CDR3 contains 20 residues. CDR1 and CDR2 from the germline V gene are KGHSH and LQKENI. Trimming left V 0 bases short and J 3 bases short, with 24 bases between. CDR3 protein: CASSPPAGQTGVLNYNEQFF. In nucleotides, the CDR3 is TGTGCCAGCTCACCACCGGCGGGCCAGACCGGGGTGTTGAACTACAATGAGCAGTTCTTC.

This clone was seen just once. CDR3 bases: TGTGCCAGCAGCTTAATGGGGCAAGGCAATCAGCCCCAGCATTTT. It is translated as CASSLMGQGNQPQHF. The chain recombines TRBV7-2 with TRBJ1-5, with a tentative D call TRBD1 (5 bases). CDR1 is SGHTA, CDR2 FQGNSA, per germline. This CDR3 has 15 residues. V dropped 2 bases and J dropped 2 bases, with 10 bases sitting between them.

This clone occurred a few times. The chain has TRBV5-1 and TRBJ1-5; 7 bases align to TRBD1. The CDR3 sequence is 16 residues long. Germline V gene lookup returns CDR1 SGHRS and CDR2 YFSETQ. Losses at the gene ends were 0 bases for V and 3 bases for J; bases not matched to a gene: 6. CDR3 sequence: CASSLDPGQVNQPQHF. Written as DNA, the CDR3 is TGCGCCAGCAGCTTGGACCCCGGACAGGTCAATCAGCCCCAGCATTTT. Full variable domain (remainder filled in from reference TRBV5-1 and TRBJ1-5): KAGVTQTPRYLIKTRGQQVTLSCSPISGHRSVSWYQQTPGQGLQFLFEYFSETQRNKGNFPGRFSGRQFSNSRSEMNVSTLELGDSALYLCASSLDPGQVNQPQHFGDGTRLSIL.

With regard to this clone: The junction departs from germline at one end; a sequencing error may be responsible. The chain links TRBV2 to TRBJ2-2; D unresolved. CDR1 is SNHLY and CDR2 is FYNNEI in the germline V gene. This CDR3 comprises 12 residues. In DNA, the CDR3 is TGTGCCAGCAGTACCGACACGGGGGAGCTGTTTTTT. It specifies CASSTDTGELFF.

The rearrangement uses TRBV5-4 and TRBJ1-1; D gene ambiguous. V dropped 4 bases and J dropped 3 bases, with 16 bases sitting between them. The CDR3 extends over 15 amino acids. Germline V gene sequence: CDR1 SGHNT, CDR2 YYREEE (reference sequence). CDR3 nucleotide sequence: TGTGCCAGCAGCCGCCCCGACGCCCCGCACACTGAAGCTTTCTTT. This gives the protein CASSRPDAPHTEAFF.

Ten or more counts support this clone. The chain is built from TRBV2 and TRBJ2-7; no firm D call. The CDR3 contains 14 residues. Germline CDR1 reads SNHLY; CDR2 reads FYNNEI. V gave up 8 bases and J gave up 0 bases, with 14 bases separating them. The DNA for the CDR3 is TGTGCCAGCCACATCGGGCTCCTCTCCTACGAGCAGTACTTC. Amino acids: CASHIGLLSYEQYF.

The chain carries TRBV6-6 and TRBJ2-2; 9 positions match TRBD1. Germline V gene lookup returns CDR1 MNHNY and CDR2 SVGAGI (reference sequence). V shed 5 bases and J 5 bases; nucleotides not matched to a gene: 6. The CDR3 is 15 amino acids. The CDR3 sequence: CASSRGTGTTGELFF. The CDR3 region has the DNA TGTGCCAGCAGTAGGGGGACAGGGACTACCGGGGAGCTGTTTTTT.

The chain uses TRBV2 and TRBJ1-2; TRBD1 aligns across 8 bases. The V and J ends lost 7 bases and 13 bases, in that order; junction bases with no gene match: 11. The CDR3 runs to 12 residues. The germline gives CDR1 SNHLY, CDR2 FYNNEI. The CDR3 bases are TGTGCCAGCACCAACATTCAGGGGGCTGCCACCTTC. This encodes CASTNIQGAATF.

V and J are TRBV18 and TRBJ2-5; no reliable D call. Germline CDR1 KGHSH, CDR2 LQKENI. This CDR3 is built from 15 residues. V was cut by 3 bases and J by 0 bases, with 11 bases left in between. The CDR3 bases are TGTGCCAGCTCACCTTCGCTCCAGGACCAAGAGACCCAGTACTTC. Its protein is CASSPSLQDQETQYF.

A few counts support this clone. The chain uses TRBV11-2 and TRBJ2-7; D not resolved. V was pared by 0 bases and J by 0 bases, with 9 bases between. The CDR3 is 15 residues long. From germline, CDR1 is SGHAT and CDR2 FQNNGV. As DNA, the CDR3 is TGTGCCAGCAGCTTAGATCGGGTTAGCTCCTACGAGCAGTACTTC. It encodes CASSLDRVSSYEQYF.

The chain combines TRBV6-1 with TRBJ2-7; TRBD1 agrees at 9 bases. Germline V gene data show CDR1 as MNHNS and CDR2 as SASEGT. V dropped 4 bases and J dropped 4; count of bases not matched to a gene: 8. The CDR3 extends over 15 amino acids. CDR3 amino acids: CASSGAGTGTYEQYF. In nucleotides, the CDR3 is TGTGCCAGCAGTGGAGCCGGGACAGGGACGTACGAGCAGTACTTC.

This clone was seen a few times. This rearrangement joins TRBV9 to TRBJ2-3; 7 bases map to TRBD2. V lost 0 bases to trimming and J lost 5 bases; unmatched junction nucleotides: 6. The CDR3 has 15 residues. The germline CDR1 and CDR2 sequences are SGDLS and YYNGEE. As DNA, the CDR3 is TGTGCCAGCAGCGTAGTGAGCGGGGCATTAGATACGCAGTATTTT. Its protein is CASSVVSGALDTQYF.

The chain carries TRBV6-1 and TRBJ1-2; D gene unclear. Per the germline V gene, CDR1 is MNHNS and CDR2 is SASEGT. This CDR3 comprises 13 residues. The V end was cut by 6 bases, the J end by 5 bases, with 13 bases between. CDR3 sequence: CASRVMADYGYTF. CDR3 DNA sequence: TGTGCCAGCAGGGTTATGGCAGATTATGGCTACACCTTC.

Written as DNA, the CDR3 is TGCGCCAGCAGCTTGGGAGGGGGCGACTACAATGAGCAGTTCTTC. It codes for CASSLGGGDYNEQFF. The chain couples TRBV5-1 to TRBJ2-1; 7 bases agree with TRBD1. The junction had 3 bases not matched to a gene; V was cut back by 0 bases and J by 3 bases. The CDR3 is 15 amino acids. Germline loops: CDR1 SGHRS, CDR2 YFSETQ.

About this clone: This same CDR3 is encoded by further DNA sequences in the sample. The chain combines TRBV5-1 with TRBJ2-3, with 7 bases aligning to TRBD1. Germline lookup yields CDR1 SGHRS and CDR2 YFSETQ. The CDR3 runs 14 residues. The trim removed 4 bases at V and 1 base at J, leaving 3 bases unmatched. The CDR3 DNA is TGCGCCAGCAGCCCAGGACAGGGCACAGATACGCAGTATTTT. It specifies CASSPGQGTDTQYF.